The 28 T cell receptor beta chains below were found in one sample sequenced in a study of CD8 T cells in ankylosing spondylitis. Which antigens these TCRs recognize remains unknown. Overall study results and limits: Among TCR beta sequences, a motif of eight highly homologous variants appeared characteristic of ankylosing spondylitis blood.

TCRdb ran MiXCR on the 5' RACE reads and lists one entry per CDR3 protein. The data show roughly 450,000 distinct CDR3 sequences, with 26% seen just once and about 0.9% held by the top ten. Sequencing was carried out using blood, either unsorted or a sorted T cell fraction (not recorded which). The receptors were gathered from a male donor with ankylosing spondylitis.

The genes are TRBV5-1 and TRBJ2-2, with D perhaps TRBD1 (5 bases). Germline V CDR1 and CDR2: SGHRS, YFSETQ. Trimming cost V 3 bases and J 5 bases, with 8 bases left between them. This CDR3 has 13 amino acids. The DNA of the CDR3 is TGCGCCAGCAGCTCGACAGTGACCGGGGAGCTGTTTTTT. It specifies CASSSTVTGELFF.

This clonotype was observed a handful of times. The chain uses TRBV20-1 and TRBJ2-5; 7 nucleotides line up with TRBD2. V was clipped by 3 bases and J by 1 base; unmatched bases: 5. The CDR3 consists of 14 residues. CDR1 DFQATT and CDR2 SNEGSKA come from the germline V gene (reference sequence). CDR3 coding DNA: TGCAGTGCTAGGTTCCAGCGGGGCCAAGAGACCCAGTACTTC. Translation: CSARFQRGQETQYF.

The chain has TRBV3-1 and TRBJ2-5; TRBD2 aligns across 7 bases. V trimming: 4 bases; J trimming: 7 bases; junction bases outside the gene matches: 3. The length of the CDR3 is 12 residues. Per the germline V gene, CDR1 is LGHDT and CDR2 is YNNKEL (reference sequence). The CDR3: CASSRGEGTQYF. The CDR3 DNA is TGTGCCAGCAGCCGTGGGGAGGGGACCCAGTACTTC.

This clonotype was seen only a few times. J is TRBJ1-5 and V is TRBV20-1; D is uncertain. CDR3 length: 17 residues. V lost 0 bases, J lost 0 bases, and 15 bases lay in between. CDR1 and CDR2 from the germline V gene are DFQATT and SNEGSKA (reference sequence). CDR3 DNA: TGCAGTGCTAGAGATCTCCTCTGGGCAGATAGCAATCAGCCCCAGCATTTT. Amino acid sequence: CSARDLLWADSNQPQHF.

CDR3 bases: TGTGCCAGCAGTCATAGACCGGAGAGGGGCTACACCTTC. It is translated as CASSHRPERGYTF. The rearrangement links TRBV5-5 to TRBJ1-2; no definite D call. V shed 5 bases and J shed 8 bases, with 16 bases lying between them. The CDR3 loop spans 13 amino acids. CDR1 is SGHKS and CDR2 is YYEKEE in the germline V gene (reference sequence).

This clonotype was detected only a few times. The V and J genes are TRBV7-9 and TRBJ1-2; TRBD1 matches 7 bases. The trim removed 5 bases at V and 3 bases at J, leaving 9 bases unmatched. Germline-derived CDR1 and CDR2 are SEHNR and FQNEAQ (reference sequence). The length of the CDR3 is 15 residues. CDR3 DNA: TGTGCCAGCAGCGTCAGACAGGGAGTGGACTATGGCTACACCTTC. Its translation is CASSVRQGVDYGYTF.

This clonotype occurred a few times. This rearrangement joins TRBV4-2 to TRBJ2-4; D ambiguous. Germline V gives CDR1 LGHNA, CDR2 YNFKEQ. The CDR3 consists of 18 residues. The V gene lost 1 base and the J gene lost 0 bases, with 16 bases spanning the gap. CDR3 sequence reads: CASSQVGGQVLAKNIQYF. The CDR3 DNA sequence: TGTGCCAGCAGCCAAGTAGGTGGGCAAGTCCTAGCCAAAAACATTCAGTACTTC.

The V and J genes are TRBV5-1 and TRBJ2-5, with TRBD2 matching over 10 bases. The ends lost 0 bases at V and 3 bases at J; junction bases unmatched: 8. The CDR3 covers 17 residues. Germline values: CDR1 SGHRS, CDR2 YFSETQ. Here the CDR3 DNA reads TGCGCCAGCAGCTTGGATGCAGCGGGAGGGCCAGAAGAGACCCAGTACTTC. Translation gives CASSLDAAGGPEETQYF.

This clonotype turned up a few times. The CDR3: CASSQILAGSGLRYNEQFF. The CDR3 nucleotides read TGTGCCAGCAGCCAAATCCTAGCGGGATCGGGGCTGAGGTACAATGAGCAGTTCTTC. The rearrangement links TRBV14 to TRBJ2-1, with TRBD2 matching over 9 bases. This CDR3 has 19 residues. Trimming removed 2 bases from V and 4 bases from J; junction bases left unmatched: 15. Germline lookup yields CDR1 SGHDN and CDR2 FVKESK.

This clonotype was detected a few times. This chain connects TRBV3-1 to TRBJ1-1; 7 bases match TRBD1. Per germline, CDR1 LGHDT and CDR2 YNNKEL (reference sequence). This CDR3 has 15 residues. Trimming removed 1 base from V and 1 base from J; junction bases left unmatched: 3. CDR3 coding DNA: TGTGCCAGCAGCCAAGCCGGGACAGAGAACACTGAAGCTTTCTTT. Its protein is CASSQAGTENTEAFF.

The chain joins TRBV20-1 to TRBJ2-2; no definite D call. The CDR3 length is 16 residues. The V gene's germline CDR1 is DFQATT and CDR2 SNEGSKA (reference sequence). The V end was cut by 0 bases, the J end by 4 bases, with 15 bases between. The CDR3 is CSARDRLISSTGELFF. The CDR3 bases are TGCAGTGCTAGAGATCGGCTCATATCAAGCACCGGGGAGCTGTTTTTT.

The chain recombines TRBV7-9 with TRBJ1-4, with D perhaps matching TRBD1 (6 bases). The CDR3 runs 15 residues. Trimming took off 5 bases at V and 4 bases at J, with 14 bases between the two ends. Germline CDR1 is SEHNR and CDR2 is FQNEAQ (reference sequence). CDR3 DNA sequence: TGTGCCAGCAGCCCGAAGGGGGGGGATAATGAAAAACTGTTTTTT. It encodes CASSPKGGDNEKLFF.

This clonotype was counted a few times. The genes are TRBV7-9 and TRBJ1-1; possibly TRBD1 for D (5 bases). The CDR3 spans 15 residues. The V end lost 1 base, the J end lost 1 base, and 10 bases lay between the germline ends. Germline V gene lookup returns CDR1 SEHNR and CDR2 FQNEAQ (reference sequence). This CDR3 reads CASSLGARENTEAFF. The CDR3, as DNA: TGTGCCAGCAGCTTAGGCGCCAGGGAGAACACTGAAGCTTTCTTT.

This clonotype has only one observation. This chain links TRBV25-1 with TRBJ1-1; TRBD1 is a possible D gene (5 bases). This CDR3 is built from 15 residues. The germline V and J ends were trimmed by 2 bases and 1 base, with 11 bases remaining between them. Germline-derived CDR1 and CDR2 are MGHDK and SYGVNS. CDR3 loop: CASSEQGVANTEAFF. CDR3 nucleotide sequence: TGTGCCAGCAGTGAACAGGGAGTTGCGAACACTGAAGCTTTCTTT.

This clonotype was detected a few times. The J gene is TRBJ2-5, the V gene TRBV7-2; no reliable D call. The CDR3 has 14 amino acids. The V gene lost 5 bases and the J gene lost 5 bases, with 15 bases spanning the gap. The germline V gene has CDR1 SGHTA and CDR2 FQGNSA. CDR3 DNA sequence: TGTGCCAGCAGCCTGCAGACTCTGGGGGAGACCCAGTACTTC. Amino acids: CASSLQTLGETQYF. Complete variable domain (other parts from reference TRBV7-2 and TRBJ2-5): GAGVSQSPSNKVTEKGKDVELRCDPISGHTALYWYRQSLGQGLEFLIYFQGNSAPDKSGLPSDRFSAERTGGSVSTLTIQRTQQEDSAVYLCASSLQTLGETQYFGPGTRLLVL.

The table lists this clonotype with many counts. The rearrangement uses TRBV5-1 and TRBJ2-5; D gene ambiguous. There are 15 residues in the CDR3. Germline V gene data show CDR1 as SGHRS and CDR2 as YFSETQ. Trimming removed 0 bases at V and 5 bases at J, with 14 bases between. CDR3 sequence (DNA): TGCGCCAGCAGCTTGGCCGATAGAACAAGGGAGACCCAGTACTTC. Amino acid sequence: CASSLADRTRETQYF.

The chain joins TRBV11-2 to TRBJ2-3; D is tentatively TRBD1 or TRBD2 (5 bases each). Looked up from germline, CDR1 is SGHAT and CDR2 is FQNNGV. Trimming took off 2 bases at V and 4 bases at J, with 13 bases between the two ends. This CDR3 comprises 15 residues. The CDR3 is CASSLSLGPPDTQYF. In DNA form, the CDR3 reads TGTGCCAGCAGCTTAAGTCTGGGACCGCCAGATACGCAGTATTTT.

This clonotype has a handful of counts. V and J are TRBV11-2 and TRBJ2-1; D perhaps matches TRBD2 (6 bases). The CDR3 has 14 residues. CDR1 is SGHAT, CDR2 FQNNGV, per germline. V was pared by 1 base and J by 8 bases, with 12 bases between. The DNA for the CDR3 is TGTGCCAGCAGCTTAGTAGCGAGCGGGTATGAGCAGTTCTTC. It codes for CASSLVASGYEQFF.

V gene TRBV12-3 or TRBV12-4 combines with J gene TRBJ2-1, with 7 nucleotides matching TRBD1. The ends lost 6 bases at V and 0 bases at J; junction bases unmatched: 8. CDR3 length: 16 amino acids. The CDR3 reads CASSWTGFRSYNEQFF. Here the CDR3 DNA reads TGTGCCAGCAGCTGGACAGGATTTCGCTCCTACAATGAGCAGTTCTTC.

This clonotype was observed a few times. The chain uses TRBV7-9 and TRBJ2-2; D unclear. V was clipped by 1 base and J by 5 bases, with 5 bases between them. There are 13 residues in the CDR3. CDR1 is SEHNR and CDR2 is FQNEAQ in the germline V gene (reference sequence). CDR3 in amino acids: CASSLVQTGELFF. The DNA of the CDR3 is TGTGCCAGCAGCTTAGTACAGACCGGGGAGCTGTTTTTT.

In this sample, this clonotype turned up a few times. The chain combines TRBV7-2 with TRBJ2-7; the D gene could be TRBD1 or TRBD2 (6 bases each). V lost 5 bases and J 7 bases, leaving 18 bases between the germline ends. Germline V gene sequence: CDR1 SGHTA, CDR2 FQGNSA. This CDR3 comprises 14 residues. This chain's CDR3 is CASSIWGAYEEQYV. In DNA, the CDR3 is TGTGCCAGCAGCATATGGGGGGCCTATGAAGAGCAGTACGTC.

The chain uses TRBV7-2 and TRBJ1-2; 7 bases align to TRBD1. V lost 4 bases, J lost 7 bases, and 15 bases stayed unmatched. Germline V lookup: CDR1 SGHTA, CDR2 FQGNSA. This CDR3 is built from 16 residues. CDR3 protein: CASSSRTGPNWGGYTF. CDR3 bases: TGTGCCAGCAGCTCAAGGACAGGCCCCAATTGGGGTGGCTACACCTTC.

This clonotype was detected once. The chain uses TRBV7-7 and TRBJ2-7; D unclear. The CDR3 sequence is 14 residues long. The germline V and J ends were trimmed by 5 bases and 3 bases, with 14 bases remaining between them. Germline V gives CDR1 SSHAT, CDR2 FNYEAQ (reference sequence). The CDR3 region is CASSQDQTHYEQYV. The CDR3 DNA follows: TGTGCCAGCAGCCAAGACCAGACCCACTACGAGCAGTACGTC.

This clonotype was observed a handful of times. The V and J genes are TRBV6-1 and TRBJ2-1, with 8 bases matching TRBD2. V trimming: 0 bases; J trimming: 12 bases; junction bases outside the gene matches: 4. The germline V gene has CDR1 MNHNS and CDR2 SASEGT. CDR3 size: 13 residues. The CDR3, as DNA: TGTGCCAGCAGTGAAGCCCGGGAGGGGGGGCAGTTCTTC. This encodes CASSEAREGGQFF.

The V call is TRBV11-2, the J call TRBJ2-7, with TRBD1 matching 8 bases. Unmatched junction bases numbered 4, after V lost 3 bases and J lost 3 bases. CDR3 size: 14 residues. CDR1 is SGHAT, CDR2 FQNNGV, per germline. The CDR3 protein is CASSFGTGVYEQYV. The CDR3, as DNA: TGTGCCAGCAGCTTCGGGACAGGCGTCTACGAGCAGTACGTC.

The chain couples TRBV12-3 or TRBV12-4 to TRBJ2-7; the D is unclear. The CDR3 is made up of 8 amino acids. The CDR3 loop reads CASSFWPV. CDR3 nucleotide sequence: TGTGCCAGCAGTTTTTGGCCCGTC.

This clonotype has more than one count but fewer than ten. The rearrangement links TRBV6-5 to TRBJ2-1; D uncertain. Trimming removed 4 bases at V and 4 bases at J, with 14 bases between. CDR1 is MNHEY and CDR2 is SVGAGI in the germline V gene. CDR3 length equals 15 residues. The CDR3 DNA reads TGTGCCAGCAGTTCCTCGGACCCGGAGTACAATGAGCAGTTCTTC. Translation: CASSSSDPEYNEQFF.

The chain couples TRBV25-1 to TRBJ2-5; D call uncertain. This CDR3 region has 11 residues. V shed 6 bases and J shed 2 bases, with 4 bases lying between them. The V gene's germline CDR1 is MGHDK and CDR2 SYGVNS. Here the CDR3 DNA reads TGTGCCAGCAGGGATCAAGAGACCCAGTACTTC. The encoded protein is CASRDQETQYF.